Presented here are 9 T cell receptor beta chains from one specimen sequenced in a study of CD8 T cells in Susac syndrome. Random-hexamer reverse transcription was applied to roughly 0.5 to 1 ug RNA. TCRdb called the immunoSEQ multiplex PCR reads again in MiXCR, with one record for every CDR3 protein. Of approximately 200,000 distinct CDR3 sequences in the sample, about 95% were seen once. The sample taken for sequencing was CD4+ T cells from PBMCs. The receptors shown here come from a human donor with multiple sclerosis.

V gene TRBV25-1 combines with J gene TRBJ2-7, with 14 bases identical to TRBD2. This CDR3 has 15 residues. The germline CDR1 and CDR2 sequences are MGHDK and SYGVNS. Trimming took 8 bases from V and 2 from J; bases not matched to a gene: 5. As DNA, the CDR3 is TGTGCCAGCGGGACTAGCGGGGGAGATACCTACGAGCAGTACTTC. It encodes CASGTSGGDTYEQYF.

The rearrangement links TRBV6-5 to TRBJ1-2; the D gene is possibly TRBD1 (5 bases). This CDR3 has 14 amino acids. V dropped 2 bases and J dropped 1 base, with 8 bases sitting between them. Germline V gives CDR1 MNHEY, CDR2 SVGAGI. The CDR3 here is CASSYARGNYGYTF. The CDR3 DNA sequence: TGTGCCAGCAGTTACGCGAGGGGTAACTATGGCTACACCTTC.

The chain couples TRBV15 to TRBJ2-1; D unresolved. V lost 2 bases to trimming and J lost 5 bases, with 4 bases between them. The CDR3 covers 12 residues. Germline V gene data show CDR1 as LNHNV and CDR2 as YYDKDF (reference sequence). CDR3: CATSRQNNEQFF. As DNA, the CDR3 is TGTGCCACCAGCAGACAGAACAATGAGCAGTTCTTC.

The chain carries TRBV7-9 and TRBJ1-2, with D uncertain. CDR1 is SEHNR and CDR2 is FQNEAQ in the germline V gene (reference sequence). This CDR3 has 12 amino acids. The ends were cut back, 1 base at V and 10 bases at J, with 10 bases in the middle. The chain's CDR3 is CASSLVTPHYTF. The CDR3 region has the DNA TGTGCCAGCAGCTTAGTAACCCCTCACTACACCTTC.

V and J are TRBV3-1 and TRBJ2-3; TRBD2 might be the D (5 bases). This CDR3 spans 15 amino acids. The V end lost 6 bases, the J end lost 0 bases, and 13 bases lay between the germline ends. CDR1 is LGHDT and CDR2 is YNNKEL in the germline V gene (reference sequence). The CDR3 region has the DNA TGTGCCAGCAGTCGAGAGGGAGCTAGCACAGATACGCAGTATTTT. Translating it yields CASSREGASTDTQYF.

The gene calls are TRBV29-1 and TRBJ2-2; TRBD1 is a possible D gene (6 bases). Trimming cost V 7 bases and J 2 bases, with 17 bases left between them. This CDR3 has 15 residues. The V gene's germline CDR1 is SQVTM and CDR2 ANQGSEA. The CDR3, as DNA: TGCAGCGCCATCCTCGACAGGACCAACACCGGGGAGCTGTTTTTT. It specifies CSAILDRTNTGELFF.

The chain has TRBV20-1 and TRBJ1-1, with TRBD1 as a possible D gene (6 bases). Germline V CDR1 and CDR2: DFQATT, SNEGSKA (reference sequence). CDR3 length: 15 residues. V lost 5 bases and J 0 bases, leaving 16 bases between the germline ends. CDR3 sequence: CSAPRGGRVNTEAFF. CDR3 sequence (DNA): TGCAGTGCTCCACGAGGGGGGCGGGTGAACACTGAAGCTTTCTTT.

This chain joins TRBV29-1 and TRBJ1-2, with D maybe TRBD1 (6 bases). The CDR3 loop spans 13 amino acids. Trimming took 0 bases from V and 8 from J, leaving 13 bases between them. The V gene's germline CDR1 is SQVTM and CDR2 ANQGSEA. CDR3 nucleotides: TGCAGCGTTGAAGATCGGCACCAGGGGGGCTACACCTTC. This encodes CSVEDRHQGGYTF.

The V gene is TRBV3-1, the J gene TRBJ2-7; the match to TRBD1 covers 8 bases. The CDR3 is made up of 13 amino acids. Germline CDR1 is LGHDT and CDR2 is YNNKEL (reference sequence). V dropped 6 bases and J dropped 4; count of bases not matched to a gene: 5. The CDR3 reads CASSGTGPYEQYF. For the CDR3, the DNA is TGTGCCAGCAGTGGGACAGGACCGTACGAGCAGTACTTC.